This T cell receptor (beta chain) is drawn from a study of shared clonotypes between healthy human individuals. Naive CD8 populations comprised CD45RO-negative cells positively selected for CCR7, excluding terminally differentiated effector memory CD45RA+ cells. Looked up from germline, CDR1 is SGHDT and CDR2 is YYEEEE. V was clipped by 0 bases and J by 7 bases, with 5 bases between them. The CDR3 has 12 amino acids. A remark on this clone: This specimen includes other DNA sequences encoding the same CDR3.

Assay: immunoSEQ multiplex PCR; the TCRdb copy retains only in-frame clones and omits some. Of hundreds of thousands of clones in the sample, roughly 98% are singletons; the top ten hold 0.25% to 0.35%. The sequenced sample was naive CD8+ T cells sorted from blood. This receptor was identified in a man aged 25-45 years in good health. The genes are TRBV5-6 and TRBJ2-1; D remains unclear. CDR3 sequence (DNA): TGTGCCAGCAGCTTGGGTATAAATGAGCAGTTCTTC. As protein: CASSLGINEQFF.